Presented here are 6 T cell receptor beta chains from one specimen sequenced in a study of CD8+ T cells in alopecia areata. Reverse transcription of extracted RNA yielded cDNA, which provided the sequencing template. The repertoire was sequenced with immunoSEQ multiplex PCR; TCRdb's copy has only in-frame clones and lacks some. The repertoire holds some 200,000 clones, around three fifths seen once, with about 1.6% in the top ten. The treatment denotes: oral pan-JAK inhibitor, 5-10 mg twice daily. Specimen: CD4+ T cells sorted from blood, collected at week 4, from a patient treated with tofacitinib. Receptors were obtained from a human donor with alopecia areata.

CDR3 coding DNA: TGCGCCAGCAGATTAGACTACTACAATGAGCAGTTCTTC. Translating gives CASRLDYYNEQFF. The chain is built from TRBV5-1 and TRBJ2-1, with D perhaps matching TRBD2 (5 bases). V was clipped by 5 bases and J by 3 bases, with 9 bases between them. Germline V gives CDR1 SGHRS, CDR2 YFSETQ. The CDR3 sequence is 13 residues long.

The J gene is TRBJ2-1, the V gene TRBV15; 10 nucleotides align to TRBD2. V dropped 6 bases and J dropped 2; count of bases not matched to a gene: 4. The CDR3 totals 15 residues. CDR1 is LNHNV, CDR2 YYDKDF, per germline (reference sequence). CDR3 DNA: TGTGCCACCAGAACCACTAGCGGGGCCTACAATGAGCAGTTCTTC. Encoded protein: CATRTTSGAYNEQFF.

The chain's CDR3 is CASSQDNRDPDTQYF. CDR3 in DNA: TGCGCCAGCAGCCAAGATAACAGGGATCCAGATACGCAGTATTTT. The chain joins TRBV4-3 to TRBJ2-3; D might be TRBD1 (6 bases). This CDR3 contains 15 residues. Germline CDR1 reads LGHNA; CDR2 reads YSLEER. V was clipped by 0 bases and J by 4 bases, with 11 bases between them.

The genes are TRBV27 and TRBJ1-4; D may be TRBD1 (6 bases). There are 14 residues in the CDR3. V shed 5 bases and J shed 5 bases, with 12 bases lying between them. Germline assignment: CDR1 MNHEY and CDR2 SMNVEV (reference sequence). DNA for the CDR3: TGTGCCAGCAGTGTACAGGGTTGGAATGAAAAACTGTTTTTT. Protein: CASSVQGWNEKLFF.

V gene TRBV7-2 combines with J gene TRBJ2-7, with D perhaps TRBD1 (5 bases). Germline CDR1 SGHTA, CDR2 FQGNSA. The CDR3 spans 12 residues. V was pared by 5 bases and J by 3 bases, with 8 bases between. CDR3 nucleotides: TGTGCCAGCAGCACCCAGGGCTACGAGCAGTACTTC. This gives the protein CASSTQGYEQYF.

The chain links TRBV4-3 to TRBJ2-1; 8 bases fit TRBD2. Germline CDR1 and CDR2: LGHNA and YSLEER. The CDR3 covers 14 residues. Losses at the gene ends were 4 bases for V and 10 bases for J; bases not matched to a gene: 9. The CDR3 coding sequence is TGCGCCAGCAGCCCTCCGGGACTAGTATTGGAGCAGTTCTTC. This sequence encodes CASSPPGLVLEQFF.